One T cell receptor beta chain is described in this entry. The sample belongs to a study of PD-1 blockade in classical Hodgkin lymphoma. All the patients suffered relapse after autologous stem cell transplantation, and brentuximab vedotin exposure differed. Measured with immunoSEQ multiplex PCR; TCRdb has only the in-frame clones, and not every one. In the table there are 60,000 to 65,000 clones, around 89% of which are singletons. This TCR derives from a human donor with classical Hodgkin lymphoma. The sequenced sample was peripheral blood mononuclear cells (PBMCs), obtained at baseline.

CDR3 residues: CASSQEARQWATEAFF. The CDR3 nucleotides are TGCGCCAGCAGCCAAGAAGCTCGACAGTGGGCCACTGAAGCTTTCTTT. The V and J genes are TRBV4-3 and TRBJ1-1, with D possibly matching TRBD1 (5 bases). The CDR3 sequence is 16 residues long. V lost 0 bases and J 4 bases, leaving 15 bases between the germline ends. Looked up from germline, CDR1 is LGHNA and CDR2 is YSLEER.